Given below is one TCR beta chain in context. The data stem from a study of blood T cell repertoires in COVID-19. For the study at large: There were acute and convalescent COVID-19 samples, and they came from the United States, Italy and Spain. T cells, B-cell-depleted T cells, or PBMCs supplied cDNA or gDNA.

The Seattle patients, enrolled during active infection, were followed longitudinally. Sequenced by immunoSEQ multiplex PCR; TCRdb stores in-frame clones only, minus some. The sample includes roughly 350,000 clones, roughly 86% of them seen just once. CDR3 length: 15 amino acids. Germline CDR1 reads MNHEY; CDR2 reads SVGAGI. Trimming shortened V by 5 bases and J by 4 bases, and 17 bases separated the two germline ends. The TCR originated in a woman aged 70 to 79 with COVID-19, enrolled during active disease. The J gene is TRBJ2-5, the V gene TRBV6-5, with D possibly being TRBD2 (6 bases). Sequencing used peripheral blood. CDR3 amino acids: CASSPPGGRRETQYF. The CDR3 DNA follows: TGTGCCAGCAGTCCCCCCGGGGGTCGGCGAGAGACCCAGTACTTC.